The 30 T cell receptor beta chains below come from one sample, sequenced in a study of shared clonotypes between healthy human individuals. Data came from immunoSEQ multiplex PCR; TCRdb stores just in-frame clones and leaves some out. In the table there are about 480,000 clones, about 79% of which are singletons. Material for sequencing was PBMCs. The receptors stem from a middle-aged woman in good health. Some clones in this sample may be carry-over from other donors' samples.

The rearrangement joins TRBV10-3 to TRBJ2-3, with 11 bases lining up with TRBD1. V lost 6 bases, J lost 5 bases, and 7 bases stayed unmatched. Germline V gene data show CDR1 as ENHRY and CDR2 as SYGVKD. This CDR3 spans 15 amino acids. Here the CDR3 reads CAIRLRDRGRDTQYF. Written as DNA, the CDR3 is TGTGCCATCAGACTCCGGGACAGGGGGAGAGATACGCAGTATTTT.

This clone was observed a single time. This chain connects TRBV11-3 to TRBJ2-6; D is ambiguous. The CDR3 is made up of 14 amino acids. Trimming cost V 1 base and J 3 bases, with 4 bases left between them. Germline V gives CDR1 SGHNT, CDR2 YENEEA. CDR3 loop: CASSLGGGANVLTF. CDR3 in DNA: TGTGCCAGCAGCTTAGGGGGTGGGGCCAACGTCCTGACTTTC.

V is TRBV18 and J is TRBJ2-7, with 10 bases identical to TRBD1. This CDR3 has 15 amino acids. Germline loops: CDR1 KGHSH, CDR2 LQKENI. Trimming took 2 bases from V and 6 from J; bases not matched to a gene: 7. CDR3 loop: CASSPGQGGLSEQYF. DNA of the CDR3: TGTGCCAGCTCACCAGGACAGGGGGGATTGAGCGAGCAGTACTTC.

This clone has just one count. The genes are TRBV5-4 and TRBJ2-7; possibly TRBD2 for D (6 bases). V gave up 2 bases and J gave up 3 bases, with 12 bases separating them. Germline loops: CDR1 SGHNT, CDR2 YYREEE (reference sequence). The CDR3 has 14 amino acids. The CDR3 region is CASSLSTSHYEQYF. The CDR3 nucleotides read TGTGCCAGCAGCTTATCAACTAGCCACTACGAGCAGTACTTC.

The V and J genes are TRBV28 and TRBJ2-1; D uncertain. V was trimmed by 6 bases and J by 5 bases, leaving 11 bases between them. Germline V gene lookup returns CDR1 MDHEN and CDR2 SYDVKM. This CDR3 has 13 amino acids. In nucleotides, the CDR3 is TGTGCCAGCAGCCGAACCTCAGACAATGAGCAGTTCTTC. This sequence encodes CASSRTSDNEQFF.

This clone was detected only a few times. The sample has other DNA sequences that encode this CDR3 too. The genes are TRBV7-9 and TRBJ2-1; 9 nucleotides align to TRBD2. CDR3 size: 15 residues. J gave up 0 bases and V 5 bases, and 2 bases lay outside the gene matches. CDR1 is SEHNR, CDR2 FQNEAQ, per germline (reference sequence). The CDR3 loop is CASSRSGSSYNEQFF. In DNA form, the CDR3 reads TGTGCCAGCAGCCGTAGCGGGAGCTCCTACAATGAGCAGTTCTTC.

The rearrangement uses TRBV11-2 and TRBJ2-1, with 9 bases identical to TRBD2. The length of the CDR3 is 17 residues. The germline CDR1 and CDR2 sequences are SGHAT and FQNNGV. V was pared by 1 base and J by 4 bases, with 8 bases of the junction left unmatched. The CDR3 loop reads CASSLGWSSGIYNEQFF. In DNA, the CDR3 is TGTGCCAGCAGCTTAGGGTGGTCTAGCGGGATATACAATGAGCAGTTCTTC.

The CDR3 sequence: CASSPRGGGTGSGTEAFF. CDR3 DNA sequence: TGCGCCAGCAGCCCGCGGGGGGGCGGGACAGGGTCGGGCACTGAAGCTTTCTTT. The chain recombines TRBV5-1 with TRBJ1-1; TRBD1 matches 9 bases. CDR1 SGHRS and CDR2 YFSETQ come from the germline V gene. The CDR3 consists of 18 residues. V lost 4 bases, J lost 4 bases, and 17 bases stayed unmatched.

This chain connects TRBV7-8 to TRBJ2-2; 12 nucleotides align to TRBD2. Germline V gene sequence: CDR1 SGHVS, CDR2 FQNEAQ. Losses at the gene ends were 1 base for V and 7 bases for J; bases not matched to a gene: 1. The CDR3 contains 15 residues. The chain's CDR3 is CASSLGLAGDGELFF. The CDR3 DNA follows: TGTGCCAGCAGCTTAGGACTAGCGGGAGACGGGGAGCTGTTTTTT. The full variable domain, in which reference TRBV7-8 and TRBJ2-2 provide the parts outside the CDR3, is GAGVSQSPRYKVAKRGQDVALRCDPISGHVSLFWYQQALGQGPEFLTYFQNEAQLDKSGLPSDRFFAERPEGSVSTLKIQRTQQEDSAVYLCASSLGLAGDGELFFGEGSRLTVL.

The chain couples TRBV2 to TRBJ2-3; the D gene is possibly TRBD2 (5 bases). Deletions cut 5 bases from V and 6 bases from J, with 18 bases between. Germline CDR1 reads SNHLY; CDR2 reads FYNNEI. The CDR3 has 15 residues. Here the CDR3 DNA reads TGTGCCAGCAGTTCAAAGGGTCTGAGGGTGGATACGCAGTATTTT. Amino acid sequence: CASSSKGLRVDTQYF.

The V gene is TRBV5-1, the J gene TRBJ2-2; 8 bases map to TRBD2. With V trimmed by 5 bases and J by 7 bases, 13 bases remained unmatched. This CDR3 contains 16 residues. Germline CDR1 and CDR2: SGHRS and YFSETQ. The CDR3 coding sequence is TGCGCCAGCAGTAGCGGGACCCAGTCCTTCATCGGGGAGCTGTTTTTT. This gives the protein CASSSGTQSFIGELFF. The full variable domain, in which reference TRBV5-1 and TRBJ2-2 provide the parts outside the CDR3, is KAGVTQTPRYLIKTRGQQVTLSCSPISGHRSVSWYQQTPGQGLQFLFEYFSETQRNKGNFPGRFSGRQFSNSRSEMNVSTLELGDSALYLCASSSGTQSFIGELFFGEGSRLTVL.

The chain recombines TRBV15 with TRBJ2-2; 8 nucleotides match TRBD2. The germline V gene has CDR1 LNHNV and CDR2 YYDKDF (reference sequence). The CDR3 length is 16 residues. After removal of 1 base from V and 6 bases from J, the junction contained 7 bases not matched to a gene. In DNA form, the CDR3 reads TGTGCCACCAGCAGAGCCCCGGGGCGGGAGGCCGGGGAGCTGTTTTTT. It translates to CATSRAPGREAGELFF.

The chain couples TRBV5-6 to TRBJ1-5, with 7 bases identical to TRBD1. Germline V gives CDR1 SGHDT, CDR2 YYEEEE. The CDR3 runs 15 residues. V shed 2 bases, J shed 5 bases, and the junction held 7 bases outside the gene matches. The CDR3 region is CASSFTGTAHQPQHF. CDR3 bases: TGTGCCAGCAGCTTCACCGGGACAGCTCATCAGCCCCAGCATTTT.

The rearrangement uses TRBV7-2 and TRBJ1-5; TRBD1 might be the D (6 bases). V gave up 1 base and J gave up 4 bases, with 14 bases separating them. Germline V lookup: CDR1 SGHTA, CDR2 FQGNSA. The CDR3 is 16 residues long. The CDR3 DNA reads TGTGCCAGCAGCTTAGGAGAGTACAGGGTGAATCAGCCCCAGCATTTT. This sequence encodes CASSLGEYRVNQPQHF.

The table lists this clone with a few counts. V is TRBV18 and J is TRBJ2-5; 7 bases map to TRBD2. The CDR3 length is 15 residues. Germline V gene data show CDR1 as KGHSH and CDR2 as LQKENI. Unmatched junction bases numbered 9, after V lost 6 bases and J lost 2 bases. CDR3 nucleotides: TGTGCCAGCTCCCAACCCGGGGGGTTGCAAGAGACCCAGTACTTC. Translating it yields CASSQPGGLQETQYF.

The V and J genes are TRBV7-2 and TRBJ2-7, with TRBD2 as a possible D gene (5 bases). Germline CDR1 SGHTA, CDR2 FQGNSA. Trimming removed 3 bases at V and 5 bases at J, with 14 bases between. The CDR3 runs 14 residues. CDR3 sequence reads: CASSFELVYHEQYF. The CDR3 DNA is TGTGCCAGCAGCTTTGAACTAGTATACCACGAGCAGTACTTC.

This clone appeared many times. At one of its ends the junction is not consistent with the germline gene, which may arise from a read error. V gene TRBV2 combines with J gene TRBJ2-1, with D maybe TRBD2 (6 bases). The CDR3 is 11 amino acids. Germline lookup yields CDR1 SNHLY and CDR2 FYNNEI. As DNA, the CDR3 is TGTGCCACAGTTTGGCGGGATATTTCGGTCTTC. Its translation is CATVWRDISVF. The whole variable domain, remainder taken from reference TRBV2 and TRBJ2-1, is EPEVTQTPSHQVTQMGQEVILRCVPISNHLYFYWYRQILGQKVEFLVSFYNNEISEKSEIFDDQFSVERPDGSNFTLKIRSTKLEDSAMYFCATVWRDISVFGPGTRLTVL.

This chain connects TRBV18 to TRBJ2-1; 8 nucleotides match TRBD2. The CDR3 totals 15 residues. From germline, CDR1 is KGHSH and CDR2 LQKENI. The V and J ends lost 1 base and 8 bases, in that order; junction bases with no gene match: 7. The CDR3 sequence: CASSPLAGIVDEQFF. CDR3 nucleotides: TGTGCCAGCTCACCACTAGCGGGAATAGTTGATGAGCAGTTCTTC.

This rearrangement joins TRBV7-9 to TRBJ2-3, with 9 bases lining up with TRBD2. After removal of 5 bases from V and 5 bases from J, the junction contained 14 bases not matched to a gene. The CDR3 is 17 amino acids. CDR1 SEHNR and CDR2 FQNEAQ come from the germline V gene (reference sequence). CDR3 amino acids: CASSVGVAGGDQDTQYF. The CDR3 region has the DNA TGTGCCAGCAGCGTCGGCGTGGCGGGAGGGGACCAAGATACGCAGTATTTT.

This clone appeared a single time. The rearrangement links TRBV11-3 to TRBJ2-7, with D possibly matching TRBD1 (6 bases). Trimming took 6 bases from V and 3 from J, leaving 15 bases between them. Germline V gene sequence: CDR1 SGHNT, CDR2 YENEEA. The CDR3 has 14 residues. As DNA, the CDR3 is TGTGCCAGCAGGACTCCAGGGGAAGACTACGAGCAGTACTTC. It codes for CASRTPGEDYEQYF.

Details on this clone: Other DNA sequences in this sample translate to the same CDR3. The V and J genes are TRBV2 and TRBJ2-7; perhaps TRBD2 as D (5 bases). CDR1 is SNHLY and CDR2 is FYNNEI in the germline V gene. Trimming shortened V by 4 bases and J by 2 bases, and 12 bases separated the two germline ends. The CDR3 has 14 amino acids. The CDR3 loop reads CASSGTGTPYEQYF. The DNA for the CDR3 is TGTGCCAGCAGTGGGACGGGAACCCCCTACGAGCAGTACTTC. Based on the CDR3 plus reference TRBV2 and TRBJ2-7, the full variable domain is EPEVTQTPSHQVTQMGQEVILRCVPISNHLYFYWYRQILGQKVEFLVSFYNNEISEKSEIFDDQFSVERPDGSNFTLKIRSTKLEDSAMYFCASSGTGTPYEQYFGPGTRLTVT.

The chain uses TRBV5-1 and TRBJ1-1; 11 nucleotides match TRBD1. Germline V gene lookup returns CDR1 SGHRS and CDR2 YFSETQ. This CDR3 contains 14 residues. V lost 4 bases and J lost 6; bases outside the gene matches: 5. The CDR3 bases are TGCGCCAGCAGCAAGGGACAGGGGGGATCTGAAGCTTTCTTT. Amino acid sequence: CASSKGQGGSEAFF. The full variable domain, in which reference TRBV5-1 and TRBJ1-1 provide the parts outside the CDR3, is KAGVTQTPRYLIKTRGQQVTLSCSPISGHRSVSWYQQTPGQGLQFLFEYFSETQRNKGNFPGRFSGRQFSNSRSEMNVSTLELGDSALYLCASSKGQGGSEAFFGQGTRLTVV.

This chain uses TRBV5-1 with TRBJ2-3, with 7 positions matching TRBD2. The V segment lost 0 bases and the J segment 4 bases; nucleotides outside the gene matches: 2. Germline assignment: CDR1 SGHRS and CDR2 YFSETQ. This CDR3 spans 14 amino acids. The CDR3 loop is CASSLGGGPDTQYF. In DNA, the CDR3 is TGCGCCAGCAGCTTGGGCGGGGGACCAGATACGCAGTATTTT.

In this sample, this clone turned up a few times. The genes are TRBV7-3 and TRBJ1-2; 7 nucleotides agree with TRBD1. CDR1 SGHTA and CDR2 FQGTGA come from the germline V gene. The ends lost 1 base at V and 1 base at J; junction bases unmatched: 3. This CDR3 contains 15 residues. CDR3 loop: CASSLKGDSNYGYTF. Written as DNA, the CDR3 is TGTGCCAGCAGCTTAAAAGGGGACAGTAACTATGGCTACACCTTC. Complete variable domain (other parts from reference TRBV7-3 and TRBJ1-2): GAGVSQTPSNKVTEKGKYVELRCDPISGHTALYWYRQSLGQGPEFLIYFQGTGAADDSGLPNDRFFAVRPEGSVSTLKIQRTERGDSAVYLCASSLKGDSNYGYTFGSGTRLTVV.

This clone has ten or more counts. The chain joins TRBV28 to TRBJ1-4; TRBD1 aligns across 7 bases. V dropped 5 bases and J dropped 8; count of bases not matched to a gene: 2. CDR3 length: 12 amino acids. Germline V gene sequence: CDR1 MDHEN, CDR2 SYDVKM. This chain's CDR3 is CASSPDREKLFF. The CDR3 coding sequence is TGTGCCAGCAGTCCGGACAGGGAAAAACTGTTTTTT.

This sequence joins TRBV5-4 and TRBJ2-1; TRBD2 matches 14 bases. Germline lookup yields CDR1 SGHNT and CDR2 YYREEE (reference sequence). J was trimmed by 8 bases and V by 4 bases; bases with no gene match: 11. There are 17 residues in the CDR3. This CDR3 is CASSAGTSGRGVDEQFF. CDR3 coding DNA: TGTGCCAGCAGCGCCGGGACTAGCGGGAGAGGGGTCGATGAGCAGTTCTTC. The full variable domain, completed using reference TRBV5-4 and TRBJ2-1, is ETGVTQSPTHLIKTRGQQVTLRCSSQSGHNTVSWYQQALGQGPQFIFQYYREEENGRGNFPPRFSGLQFPNYSSELNVNALELDDSALYLCASSAGTSGRGVDEQFFGPGTRLTVL.

A word on this clone: Other nucleotide sequences in the sample specify the same CDR3. CDR3 amino acids: CASSLGGGEQFF. The CDR3 DNA sequence: TGTGCCAGCAGCTTAGGCGGGGGTGAGCAGTTCTTC. The chain joins TRBV11-2 to TRBJ2-1; TRBD2 matches 7 bases. This CDR3 is 12 amino acids long. Germline V gene sequence: CDR1 SGHAT, CDR2 FQNNGV. Trimming at V came to 1 base and at J to 9 bases, leaving 0 bases not matched to a gene.

V is TRBV7-8 and J is TRBJ1-2; no definite D call. Germline lookup yields CDR1 SGHVS and CDR2 FQNEAQ. The CDR3 is 13 amino acids. V was shortened by 5 bases and J by 7 bases, with 14 bases between the two germline ends. This CDR3 is CASSPSPRGGYTF. For the CDR3, the DNA is TGTGCCAGCAGCCCGTCCCCCCGGGGTGGCTACACCTTC.

This clone was picked up a small number of times. The genes are TRBV6-5 and TRBJ1-1, with D tentatively TRBD1 (6 bases). CDR1 MNHEY and CDR2 SVGAGI come from the germline V gene. Deletions cut 6 bases from V and 0 bases from J, with 11 bases between. CDR3 length: 14 residues. Written as DNA, the CDR3 is TGTGCCAGCAGGTTACAGGGAATGAACACTGAAGCTTTCTTT. As protein: CASRLQGMNTEAFF.

The sample holds one count of this clone. The chain couples TRBV18 to TRBJ1-3; D is unclear. The CDR3 extends over 15 amino acids. Germline V CDR1 and CDR2: KGHSH, LQKENI. V lost 0 bases to trimming and J lost 1 base, with 7 bases between them. DNA for the CDR3: TGTGCCAGCTCACCACCGACGTTATCTGGAAACACCATATATTTT. Its protein is CASSPPTLSGNTIYF. The full variable domain, completed using reference TRBV18 and TRBJ1-3, is NAGVMQNPRHLVRRRGQEARLRCSPMKGHSHVYWYRQLPEEGLKFMVYLQKENIIDESGMPKERFSAEFPKEGPSILRIQQVVRGDSAAYFCASSPPTLSGNTIYFGEGSWLTVV.